This T cell receptor beta chain was captured by sequencing in a study of long-term antiretroviral therapy in people with HIV. The overall study: The 2015 immediate-ART recommendation came about a decade after the earliest samples. Whole-study results and caveats: Versus controls, repertoires in people with HIV had narrower CDR3 length ranges. Before ART, certain clones expanded, and these dominated the repertoire at all time points.

The libraries were made with immunoSEQ v3.0 at survey level. The protocol was immunoSEQ multiplex PCR, while the TCRdb copy is restricted to in-frame clones and leaves out a portion. The table has about 33,000 clones, roughly 80% seen once; the top ten hold roughly 6.6%. Held in samples before DNA extraction were 1-10 million cryopreserved PBMC. The table lists this clone with a count of one. Its specificity is unknown. V lost 5 bases and J lost 7, with 15 bases in between. Germline CDR1 is SGHAT and CDR2 is FQNNGV. The CDR3 totals 15 residues. This chain connects TRBV11-2 to TRBJ1-6; no firm D call. The source of this sequence is a woman aged 45 to 65 with HIV. The sample was unsorted PBMCs, taken 2 years after starting antiretroviral therapy. The CDR3 region has the DNA TGTGCCAGCAGCCGAGTCCGGTTTACGAATTCACCCCTCCACTTT. Residues: CASSRVRFTNSPLHF.